Shown below are 27 T cell receptor beta chains from a single sample sequenced in a study of CD8 T cells in Susac syndrome. An amount of RNA that ranged from roughly 0.45 to 1 ug was reverse transcribed with random hexamers. MiXCR, applied by TCRdb to the immunoSEQ multiplex PCR reads, yields one record per CDR3 protein. Here the sample spans around 79,000 distinct CDR3 sequences, roughly 94% being singletons. The sample consisted of CD8+ T cells from PBMCs. These receptors all come from a human donor with Susac syndrome.

The rearrangement links TRBV15 to TRBJ1-2; 7 nucleotides align to TRBD1. The J segment lost 2 bases and the V segment lost 2 bases, leaving 8 bases of the junction unmatched. Per germline, CDR1 LNHNV and CDR2 YYDKDF (reference sequence). This CDR3 has 16 amino acids. Here the CDR3 reads CATSRHREGANYGYTF. CDR3 sequence (DNA): TGTGCCACCAGCAGACACCGTGAGGGGGCCAACTATGGCTACACCTTC.

The chain combines TRBV9 with TRBJ2-2, with D possibly matching TRBD2 (5 bases). CDR3 length: 13 amino acids. V was clipped by 5 bases and J by 7 bases, with 12 bases between them. CDR1 is SGDLS and CDR2 is YYNGEE in the germline V gene. CDR3 sequence reads: CASRGSGGGELFF. CDR3 bases: TGTGCCAGCAGGGGGAGCGGCGGCGGGGAGCTGTTTTTT.

The chain couples TRBV12-3 or TRBV12-4 to TRBJ1-2, with D unresolved. The CDR3 is made up of 14 amino acids. The V gene lost 5 bases and the J gene lost 8 bases, with 18 bases spanning the gap. CDR3 region: CASSEFGPPEGYTF. In nucleotides, the CDR3 is TGTGCCAGCAGTGAATTTGGGCCACCTGAGGGCTACACCTTC.

This chain joins TRBV12-5 and TRBJ1-1; D gene unclear. Germline CDR1 is LGHNT and CDR2 is FRNRAP. Trimming stripped 7 bases from V and 1 base from J, with 19 bases between. This CDR3 region has 16 residues. CDR3 region: CASDPVQIPKNTEAFF. Written as DNA, the CDR3 is TGTGCTAGTGACCCGGTCCAGATTCCAAAGAACACTGAAGCTTTCTTT.

This sequence joins TRBV27 and TRBJ1-5; D perhaps matches TRBD1 (5 bases). CDR1 MNHEY and CDR2 SMNVEV come from the germline V gene (reference sequence). The V gene lost 8 bases and the J gene lost 8 bases, with 13 bases spanning the gap. This CDR3 spans 12 amino acids. This chain's CDR3 is CASRAGGEPQHF. CDR3 coding DNA: TGTGCCAGCCGAGCGGGAGGGGAGCCCCAGCATTTT.

The rearrangement uses TRBV12-3 or TRBV12-4 and TRBJ2-1; D remains unclear. The CDR3 covers 14 residues. Trimming removed 5 bases at V and 5 bases at J, with 13 bases between. The CDR3 bases are TGTGCCAGCAGTCTGCCGAAGGCCCACAATGAGCAGTTCTTC. This gives the protein CASSLPKAHNEQFF.

The chain couples TRBV20-1 to TRBJ2-1, with 13 bases that match TRBD2. Per the germline V gene, CDR1 is DFQATT and CDR2 is SNEGSKA (reference sequence). The CDR3 is made up of 14 amino acids. Losses at the gene ends were 5 bases for V and 9 bases for J; bases not matched to a gene: 7. The CDR3 coding sequence is TGCAGTGCTTTGACTAGCGGGGGGAAGGGTGAGCAGTTCTTC. Translating it yields CSALTSGGKGEQFF.

The V gene is TRBV27, the J gene TRBJ2-7; D is tentatively TRBD1 or TRBD2 (5 bases each). The V gene lost 3 bases and the J gene lost 2 bases, with 11 bases spanning the gap. The V gene's germline CDR1 is MNHEY and CDR2 SMNVEV (reference sequence). This CDR3 is 14 amino acids long. The CDR3 sequence is CASSLARGAYEQYF. The CDR3 coding sequence is TGTGCCAGCAGTTTGGCGAGAGGGGCCTACGAGCAGTACTTC.

The chain has TRBV7-2 and TRBJ2-7; 7 bases line up with TRBD1. Looked up from germline, CDR1 is SGHTA and CDR2 is FQGNSA. The CDR3 has 14 residues. V lost 6 bases to trimming and J lost 5 bases; unmatched junction nucleotides: 10. CDR3 loop: CASSVLTGLNEQYF. The CDR3 region has the DNA TGTGCCAGCAGTGTCTTGACAGGGCTCAACGAGCAGTACTTC.

The rearrangement joins TRBV12-3 or TRBV12-4 to TRBJ1-1; D gene uncertain. V lost 6 bases and J lost 7, with 12 bases in between. CDR3 size: 12 residues. The CDR3 coding sequence is TGTGCCAGCAGCTCGGATTTCCTTGAAGCTTTCTTT. Its translation is CASSSDFLEAFF.

The chain employs TRBV9 and TRBJ1-1; D gene uncertain. Germline values: CDR1 SGDLS, CDR2 YYNGEE. With 3 bases removed from V and 1 base from J, the gap between germline ends came to 13 bases. This CDR3 region has 15 residues. As DNA, the CDR3 is TGTGCCAGCAGCGCCCTATTAACCCGGAACACTGAAGCTTTCTTT. It codes for CASSALLTRNTEAFF.

The V and J genes are TRBV9 and TRBJ2-5; possibly TRBD1 or TRBD2 for D (6 bases each). There are 15 residues in the CDR3. V lost 3 bases and J 5 bases, leaving 17 bases between the germline ends. CDR1 and CDR2 from the germline V gene are SGDLS and YYNGEE. The chain's CDR3 is CASSASGAELETQYF. Here the CDR3 DNA reads TGTGCCAGCAGCGCCTCGGGGGCTGAATTGGAGACCCAGTACTTC.

V and J are TRBV2 and TRBJ2-7; TRBD1 matches at 9 bases. Trimming cost V 9 bases and J 2 bases; bases outside gene matches: 2. Per the germline V gene, CDR1 is SNHLY and CDR2 is FYNNEI. The CDR3 has 12 residues. In DNA form, the CDR3 reads TGTGCCAGGGGACAGGGAACCTACGAGCAGTACTTC. Translating gives CARGQGTYEQYF. Using reference TRBV2 and TRBJ2-7 for the parts outside the CDR3, the full variable domain is EPEVTQTPSHQVTQMGQEVILRCVPISNHLYFYWYRQILGQKVEFLVSFYNNEISEKSEIFDDQFSVERPDGSNFTLKIRSTKLEDSAMYFCARGQGTYEQYFGPGTRLTVT.

This clonotype was counted between two and nine times. The gene calls are TRBV27 and TRBJ2-1; maybe TRBD2 (5 bases). The V end was cut by 4 bases, the J end by 7 bases, with 8 bases between. Germline V gene data show CDR1 as MNHEY and CDR2 as SMNVEV (reference sequence). There are 12 residues in the CDR3. The CDR3 is CASSSPGNEQFF. CDR3 bases: TGTGCCAGCAGTTCTCCGGGGAATGAGCAGTTCTTC.

The chain links TRBV2 to TRBJ1-2; tentative D call: TRBD1 (5 bases). Germline V lookup: CDR1 SNHLY, CDR2 FYNNEI. V lost 2 bases and J 6 bases, leaving 10 bases between the germline ends. The CDR3 contains 13 residues. The CDR3 nucleotides are TGTGCCAGCAGTGAAAGAGGGGTGGATGGCTACACCTTC. Translated, it gives CASSERGVDGYTF.

The J gene is TRBJ1-1, the V gene TRBV4-3; no reliable D call. The length of the CDR3 is 11 residues. Trimming took off 6 bases at V and 8 bases at J, with 10 bases between the two ends. The V gene's germline CDR1 is LGHNA and CDR2 YSLEER. DNA of the CDR3: TGCGCCAGCAGTCGCGACGAAGAAGCTTTCTTT. As protein: CASSRDEEAFF.

The V and J genes are TRBV7-9 and TRBJ2-7; D gene uncertain. Trimming removed 5 bases at V and 4 bases at J, with 18 bases between. Germline V gene data show CDR1 as SEHNR and CDR2 as FQNEAQ (reference sequence). This CDR3 region has 15 residues. The CDR3 nucleotides read TGTGCCAGCAGCGATGAAACAGACCCCATATACGAGCAGTACTTC. Protein sequence: CASSDETDPIYEQYF.

The chain employs TRBV12-3 or TRBV12-4 and TRBJ2-3; D ambiguous. The CDR3 extends over 11 amino acids. V lost 5 bases to trimming and J lost 4 bases, with 4 bases between them. CDR3 DNA: TGTGCCAGCAGTCCATCAGATACGCAGTATTTT. This encodes CASSPSDTQYF.

The rearrangement uses TRBV7-2 and TRBJ2-7, with 7 bases lining up with TRBD2. Trimming removed 1 base from V and 6 bases from J; junction bases left unmatched: 3. Germline V lookup: CDR1 SGHTA, CDR2 FQGNSA. This CDR3 has 13 amino acids. CDR3 coding DNA: TGTGCCAGCAGCTTAGACAAGCGGGGCGAGCAGTACTTC. This sequence encodes CASSLDKRGEQYF.

The J gene is TRBJ1-3, the V gene TRBV28, with D unresolved. The CDR3 loop spans 17 amino acids. The V gene's germline CDR1 is MDHEN and CDR2 SYDVKM. The germline V and J ends were trimmed by 5 bases and 3 bases, with 20 bases remaining between them. CDR3 amino acids: CASSPLWRDNGGNTIYF. The CDR3 region has the DNA TGTGCCAGCAGTCCCCTATGGAGGGATAATGGTGGAAACACCATATATTTT.

This rearrangement joins TRBV13 to TRBJ1-2, with D uncertain. The CDR3 sequence is 13 residues long. The germline V and J ends were trimmed by 5 bases and 6 bases, with 13 bases remaining between them. CDR1 is PRHDT, CDR2 FYEKMQ, per germline (reference sequence). The CDR3 DNA is TGTGCCAGCAGCCCCGGAAGAGACGATGGCTACACCTTC. Its translation is CASSPGRDDGYTF.

The chain links TRBV5-6 to TRBJ2-7; 9 positions match TRBD1. The ends lost 6 bases at V and 5 bases at J; junction bases unmatched: 9. The CDR3 extends over 14 amino acids. The V gene's germline CDR1 is SGHDT and CDR2 YYEEEE. The CDR3: CASNNRGQIHEQYF. The DNA for the CDR3 is TGTGCCAGCAACAACAGGGGGCAGATTCACGAGCAGTACTTC.

This clonotype was found once. V gene TRBV4-1 combines with J gene TRBJ1-1; D possibly corresponds to TRBD1 (5 bases). The CDR3 runs to 14 residues. The germline V gene has CDR1 MGHRA and CDR2 YSYEKL. V lost 4 bases to trimming and J lost 5 bases, with 14 bases between them. CDR3 in DNA: TGCGCCAGCAGCCCTCAGGGAAGTGGTACTGAAGCTTTCTTT. The encoded protein is CASSPQGSGTEAFF.

This rearrangement joins TRBV14 to TRBJ2-5; D uncertain. Trimming took off 0 bases at V and 7 bases at J, with 3 bases between the two ends. Per germline, CDR1 SGHDN and CDR2 FVKESK. CDR3 length: 11 residues. As DNA, the CDR3 is TGTGCCAGCAGCCAAGACTGGACCCAGTACTTC. The encoded protein is CASSQDWTQYF.

The chain links TRBV7-9 to TRBJ2-5, with D possibly TRBD2 on 6 matching bases. This CDR3 has 15 residues. V was clipped by 4 bases and J by 1 base, with 13 bases between them. Germline lookup yields CDR1 SEHNR and CDR2 FQNEAQ (reference sequence). This CDR3 reads CASSSNPGSQETQYF. CDR3 DNA sequence: TGTGCCAGCAGCTCAAATCCCGGGAGCCAAGAGACCCAGTACTTC. Variable domain in full (rest from reference TRBV7-9 and TRBJ2-5): DTGVSQNPRHKITKRGQNVTFRCDPISEHNRLYWYRQTLGQGPEFLTYFQNEAQLEKSRLLSDRFSAERPKGSFSTLEIQRTEQGDSAMYLCASSSNPGSQETQYFGPGTRLLVL.

The CDR3: CASSLKSPGTDTQYF. The DNA for the CDR3 is TGTGCCAGCAGCTTAAAAAGCCCGGGCACAGATACGCAGTATTTT. This chain joins TRBV7-9 and TRBJ2-3; D unresolved. The CDR3 spans 15 residues. V was trimmed by 2 bases and J by 1 base, leaving 10 bases between them. Germline values: CDR1 SEHNR, CDR2 FQNEAQ (reference sequence).

This clonotype came up once. This chain joins TRBV6-2 or TRBV6-3 and TRBJ1-6; 10 nucleotides match TRBD1. Germline V CDR1 and CDR2: MNHEY, SVGEGT. The CDR3 consists of 14 residues. The V segment lost 7 bases and the J segment 10 bases; nucleotides outside the gene matches: 7. CDR3 region: CASKIGTGESPLHF. For the CDR3, the DNA is TGTGCCAGCAAAATTGGGACAGGGGAGTCACCCCTCCACTTT.